The 3 T cell receptor beta chains reported below all come from one sample, sequenced in a study of shared clonotypes between healthy human individuals. Only in-frame clones appear in the TCRdb table, and some are missing; sequencing was by immunoSEQ multiplex PCR. The sample lists about 2 million clones; about 94% were seen once. Cells designated naive CD8 were CD45RO-negative and were positively selected for CCR7, with terminally differentiated effector memory CD45RA+ cells excluded. Sequences were obtained from naive CD8+ T cells sorted from blood. These receptors were collected from a man aged 18 to 30 in good health.

The chain combines TRBV5-1 with TRBJ1-1; no reliable D call. This CDR3 comprises 15 residues. Germline V gives CDR1 SGHRS, CDR2 YFSETQ. V lost 4 bases and J 5 bases, leaving 18 bases between the germline ends. The CDR3 region is CASSPFGEVRTEAFF. CDR3 nucleotide sequence: TGCGCCAGCAGCCCGTTCGGGGAGGTCAGGACTGAAGCTTTCTTT. The variable domain in full, with the rest retrieved from reference TRBV5-1 and TRBJ1-1, is KAGVTQTPRYLIKTRGQQVTLSCSPISGHRSVSWYQQTPGQGLQFLFEYFSETQRNKGNFPGRFSGRQFSNSRSEMNVSTLELGDSALYLCASSPFGEVRTEAFFGQGTRLTVV.

The chain couples TRBV6-5 to TRBJ2-7; 8 nucleotides agree with TRBD2. Looked up from germline, CDR1 is MNHEY and CDR2 is SVGAGI. Trimming cost V 2 bases and J 9 bases; bases outside gene matches: 3. CDR3 length: 12 amino acids. The CDR3 nucleotides are TGTGCCAGCAGTTACGACGGACTAGCGCAGTACTTC. Its translation: CASSYDGLAQYF.

V gene TRBV28 combines with J gene TRBJ2-2; 10 bases line up with TRBD1. V trimming: 1 base; J trimming: 1 base; junction bases outside the gene matches: 3. The CDR3 spans 17 residues. Germline V gene data show CDR1 as MDHEN and CDR2 as SYDVKM. The CDR3 here is CASSLLGQGKNTGELFF. CDR3 nucleotide sequence: TGTGCCAGCAGTTTATTGGGACAGGGGAAGAACACCGGGGAGCTGTTTTTT.